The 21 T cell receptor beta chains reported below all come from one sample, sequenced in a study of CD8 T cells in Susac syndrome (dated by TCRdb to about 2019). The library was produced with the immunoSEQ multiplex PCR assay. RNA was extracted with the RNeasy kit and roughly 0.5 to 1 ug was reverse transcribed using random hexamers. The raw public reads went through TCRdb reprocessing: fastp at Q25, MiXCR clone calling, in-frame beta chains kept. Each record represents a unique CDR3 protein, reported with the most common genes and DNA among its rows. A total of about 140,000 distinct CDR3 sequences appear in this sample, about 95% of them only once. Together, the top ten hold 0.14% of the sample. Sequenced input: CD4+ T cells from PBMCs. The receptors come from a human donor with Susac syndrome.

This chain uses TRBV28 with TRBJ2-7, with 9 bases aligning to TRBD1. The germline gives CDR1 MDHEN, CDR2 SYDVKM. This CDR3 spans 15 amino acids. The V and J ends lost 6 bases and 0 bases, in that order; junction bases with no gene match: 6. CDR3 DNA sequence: TGTGCCAGCAGACCACAGGGGGCCGGCTCCTACGAGCAGTACTTC. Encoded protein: CASRPQGAGSYEQYF.

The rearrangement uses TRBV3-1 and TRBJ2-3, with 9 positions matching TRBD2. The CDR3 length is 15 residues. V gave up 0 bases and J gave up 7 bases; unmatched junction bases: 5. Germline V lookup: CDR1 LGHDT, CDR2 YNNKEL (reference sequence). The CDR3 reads CASSQDTLAGNTQYF. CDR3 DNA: TGTGCCAGCAGCCAAGATACGCTAGCGGGGAATACGCAGTATTTT.

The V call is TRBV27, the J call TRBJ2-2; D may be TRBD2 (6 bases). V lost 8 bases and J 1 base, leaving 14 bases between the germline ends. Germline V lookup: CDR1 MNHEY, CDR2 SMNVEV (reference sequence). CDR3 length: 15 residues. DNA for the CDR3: TGTGCCAGCTTCAGCGGGCGGGGGAACACCGGGGAGCTGTTTTTT. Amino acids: CASFSGRGNTGELFF.

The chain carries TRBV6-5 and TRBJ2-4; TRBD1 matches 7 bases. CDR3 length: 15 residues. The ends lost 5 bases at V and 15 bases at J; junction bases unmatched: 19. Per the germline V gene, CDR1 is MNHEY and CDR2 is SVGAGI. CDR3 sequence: CASSRSKTPTGTVYF. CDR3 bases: TGTGCCAGCAGTCGATCCAAAACCCCGACCGGGACAGTGTACTTC.

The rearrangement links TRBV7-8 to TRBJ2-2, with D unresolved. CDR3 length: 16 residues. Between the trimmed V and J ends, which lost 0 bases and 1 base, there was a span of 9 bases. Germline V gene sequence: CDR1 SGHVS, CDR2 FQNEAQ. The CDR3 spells CASSLAVQRNTGELFF. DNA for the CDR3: TGTGCCAGCAGCTTAGCCGTTCAGCGGAACACCGGGGAGCTGTTTTTT.

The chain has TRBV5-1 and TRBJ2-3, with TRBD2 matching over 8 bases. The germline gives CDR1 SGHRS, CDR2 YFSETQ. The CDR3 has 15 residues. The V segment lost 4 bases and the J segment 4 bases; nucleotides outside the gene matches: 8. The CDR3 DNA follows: TGCGCCAGCAGCATACAAGCGGGGGAGTCAGATACGCAGTATTTT. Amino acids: CASSIQAGESDTQYF.

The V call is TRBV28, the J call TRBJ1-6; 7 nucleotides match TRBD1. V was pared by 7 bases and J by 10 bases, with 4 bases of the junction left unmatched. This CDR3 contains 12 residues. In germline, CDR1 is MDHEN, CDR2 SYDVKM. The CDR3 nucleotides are TGTGCCAGCACCCAGGGGGGGTCACCCCTCCACTTT. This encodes CASTQGGSPLHF. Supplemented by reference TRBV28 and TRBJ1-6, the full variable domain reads DVKVTQSSRYLVKRTGEKVFLECVQDMDHENMFWYRQDPGLGLRLIYFSYDVKMKEKGDIPEGYSVSREKKERFSLILESASTNQTSMYLCASTQGGSPLHFGNGTRLTVT.

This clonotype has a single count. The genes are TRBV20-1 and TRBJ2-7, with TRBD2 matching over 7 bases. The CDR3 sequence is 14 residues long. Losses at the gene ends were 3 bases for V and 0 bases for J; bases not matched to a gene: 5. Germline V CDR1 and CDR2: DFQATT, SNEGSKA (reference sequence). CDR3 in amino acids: CSASPLAASYEQYF. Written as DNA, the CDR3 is TGCAGTGCTAGTCCCCTAGCGGCCTCCTACGAGCAGTACTTC.

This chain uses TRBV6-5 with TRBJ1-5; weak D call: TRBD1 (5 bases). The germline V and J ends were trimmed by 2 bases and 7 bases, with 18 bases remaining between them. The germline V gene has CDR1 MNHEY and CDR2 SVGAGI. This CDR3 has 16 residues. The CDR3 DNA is TGTGCCAGCAGTTACAGTGGGACGTCCGTTGGACAGCCCCAGCATTTT. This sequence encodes CASSYSGTSVGQPQHF.

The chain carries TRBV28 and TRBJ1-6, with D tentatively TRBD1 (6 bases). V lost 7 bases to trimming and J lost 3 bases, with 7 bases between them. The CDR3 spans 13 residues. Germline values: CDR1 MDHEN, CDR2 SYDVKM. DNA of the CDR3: TGTGCCAGCAAACAGGGCTATAATTCACCCCTCCACTTT. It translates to CASKQGYNSPLHF.

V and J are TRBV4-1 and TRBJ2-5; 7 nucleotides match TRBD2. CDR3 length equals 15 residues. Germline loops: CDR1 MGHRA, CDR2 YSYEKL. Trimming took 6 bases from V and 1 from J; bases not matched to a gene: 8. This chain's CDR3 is CASRASGAIQETQYF. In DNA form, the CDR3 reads TGCGCCAGCAGGGCAAGCGGGGCGATCCAAGAGACCCAGTACTTC.

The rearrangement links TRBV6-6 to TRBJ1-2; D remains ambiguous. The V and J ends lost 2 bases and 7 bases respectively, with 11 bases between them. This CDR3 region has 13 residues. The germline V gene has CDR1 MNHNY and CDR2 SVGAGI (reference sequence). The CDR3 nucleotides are TGTGCCAGCAGTTACGGACTTTCGGGTGGCTACACCTTC. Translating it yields CASSYGLSGGYTF.

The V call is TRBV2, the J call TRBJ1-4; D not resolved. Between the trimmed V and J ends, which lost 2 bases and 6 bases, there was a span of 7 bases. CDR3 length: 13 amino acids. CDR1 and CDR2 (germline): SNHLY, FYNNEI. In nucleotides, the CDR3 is TGTGCCAGCAGTGAATTGGGATATGAAAAACTGTTTTTT. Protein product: CASSELGYEKLFF.

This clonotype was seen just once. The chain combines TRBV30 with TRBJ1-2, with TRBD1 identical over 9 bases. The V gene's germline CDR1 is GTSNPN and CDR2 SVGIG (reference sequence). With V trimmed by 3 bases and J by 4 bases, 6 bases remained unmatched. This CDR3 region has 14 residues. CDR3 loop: CAWRVTGGFYGYTF. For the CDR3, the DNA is TGTGCCTGGAGGGTGACAGGGGGGTTCTATGGCTACACCTTC.

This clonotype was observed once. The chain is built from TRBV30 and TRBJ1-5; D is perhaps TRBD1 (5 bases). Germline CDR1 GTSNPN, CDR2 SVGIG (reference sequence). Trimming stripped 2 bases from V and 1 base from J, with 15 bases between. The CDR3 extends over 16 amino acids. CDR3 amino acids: CAWSSSPGGSNQPQHF. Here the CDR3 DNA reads TGTGCCTGGAGTTCATCTCCCGGGGGGAGCAATCAGCCCCAGCATTTT.

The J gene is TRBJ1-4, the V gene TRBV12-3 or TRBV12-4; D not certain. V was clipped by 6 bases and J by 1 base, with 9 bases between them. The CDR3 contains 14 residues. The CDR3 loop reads CASSLTRTNEKLFF. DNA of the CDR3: TGTGCCAGCAGCCTGACGAGAACTAATGAAAAACTGTTTTTT.

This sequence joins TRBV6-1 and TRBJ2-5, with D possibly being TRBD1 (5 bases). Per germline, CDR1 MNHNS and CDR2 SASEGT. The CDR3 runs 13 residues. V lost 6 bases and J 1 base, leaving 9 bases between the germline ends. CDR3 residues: CASRRQLQETQYF. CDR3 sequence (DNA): TGTGCCAGCAGGCGACAGCTCCAAGAGACCCAGTACTTC.

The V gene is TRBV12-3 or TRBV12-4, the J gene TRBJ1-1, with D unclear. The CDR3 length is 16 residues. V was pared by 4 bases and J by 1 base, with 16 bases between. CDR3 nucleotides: TGTGCCAGCAGTTCCATCCGGGGAACTGGGAACACTGAAGCTTTCTTT. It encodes CASSSIRGTGNTEAFF.

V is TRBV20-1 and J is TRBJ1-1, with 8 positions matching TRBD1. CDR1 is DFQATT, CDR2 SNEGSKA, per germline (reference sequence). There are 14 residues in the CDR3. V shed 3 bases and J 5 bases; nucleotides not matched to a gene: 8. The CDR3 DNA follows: TGCAGTGCTAGGGTAACAGGGGGTATGACTGAAGCTTTCTTT. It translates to CSARVTGGMTEAFF.

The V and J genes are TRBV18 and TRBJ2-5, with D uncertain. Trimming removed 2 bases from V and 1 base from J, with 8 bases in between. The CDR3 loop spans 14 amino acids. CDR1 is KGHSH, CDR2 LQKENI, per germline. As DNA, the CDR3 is TGTGCCAGCTCACCAAACCCGCTCCAAGAGACCCAGTACTTC. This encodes CASSPNPLQETQYF.

CDR3 residues: CSVASGRETQYF. CDR3 DNA sequence: TGCAGCGTTGCGAGCGGGAGAGAGACCCAGTACTTC. The rearrangement uses TRBV29-1 and TRBJ2-5; 8 positions match TRBD2. CDR1 is SQVTM and CDR2 is ANQGSEA in the germline V gene. V was clipped by 4 bases and J by 4 bases; unmatched bases: 2. CDR3 size: 12 residues.